The rows below give T cell receptor beta chains drawn from one sample of a study of T cells after yellow fever vaccination. Each CDR3 protein gets one entry after TCRdb re-called the 5' RACE reads with MiXCR. The table includes some 160,000 distinct CDR3 sequences, 9.3% detected once. This specimen consisted of CD8+ T cells sorted from PBMCs, obtained 45 days after the yellow fever booster vaccination. The receptors stem from a man between 18 and 35 years old who received the YFV17D yellow fever vaccine. The CDR3 runs from the conserved cysteine through the conserved F or W. A D gene is named only where the DNA matches it firmly. The listing skips clone size in some rows; elsewhere it reads once, few, many or a size class.

j_gene,v_gene,d_gene,abundance,CDR3aa,CDR3nt
TRBJ2-7,TRBV5-1,.,.,CASAEGNRDIYEQYF,TGCGCCAGCGCGGAGGGCAACAGGGACATCTACGAGCAGTACTTC
TRBJ2-5,TRBV7-9,TRBD2,few,CASSRPGGLADPGQETQYF,TGTGCCAGCAGCAGACCGGGCGGACTAGCGGATCCGGGGCAAGAGACCCAGTACTTC
TRBJ1-1,TRBV5-1,TRBD1,few,CASRTGLMGNTEAFF,TGCGCCAGCCGGACAGGGTTAATGGGGAACACTGAAGCTTTCTTT
TRBJ1-6,TRBV10-2,.,few,CASKGPNNSPLHF,TGCGCCAGCAAGGGGCCGAATAATTCACCCCTCCACTTT
TRBJ1-5,TRBV4-1,.,.,CASSQIVRINQPQHF,TGCGCCAGCAGCCAAATAGTCAGAATCAATCAGCCCCAGCATTTT
TRBJ2-3,TRBV7-9,TRBD1,.,CASSLEGTGEDTQYF,TGTGCCAGCAGCTTAGAAGGGACAGGGGAAGATACGCAGTATTTT
TRBJ1-2,TRBV28,.,.,CASSQQDSYGYTF,TGTGCCAGCAGCCAGCAAGACTCCTATGGCTACACCTTC
TRBJ2-4,TRBV7-8,.,.,CASSLVRTEKPAKNIQYF,TGTGCCAGCAGCTTAGTACGGACAGAAAAACCGGCCAAAAACATTCAGTACTTC
TRBJ2-2,TRBV6-5,.,.,CASSHTTPHGELFF,TGTGCCAGCAGCCATACCACTCCCCACGGGGAGCTGTTTTTT
TRBJ2-4,TRBV7-9,.,.,CASSLSGGTKNIQYF,TGTGCCAGCAGCTTATCAGGCGGAACCAAAAACATTCAGTACTTC
TRBJ1-1,TRBV19,.,.,CASSIERYTEAFF,TGTGCCAGTAGTATCGAGCGTTACACTGAAGCTTTCTTT
TRBJ2-1,TRBV7-9,TRBD1,.,CASSSTGFYNEQFF,TGTGCCAGCAGCTCGACAGGGTTCTACAATGAGCAGTTCTTC
TRBJ2-7,TRBV2,TRBD1,.,CASSGVRDRGNEQYF,TGTGCCAGCAGTGGGGTCCGGGACAGGGGAAACGAGCAGTACTTC
TRBJ2-1,TRBV5-1,TRBD1,.,CASSLYRGVNEQFF,TGCGCCAGCAGCCTCTACAGGGGAGTCAATGAGCAGTTCTTC
TRBJ2-3,TRBV3-1,.,few,CASSQGDFSTDTQYF,TGTGCCAGCAGCCAAGGGGACTTCTCCACAGATACGCAGTATTTT
TRBJ2-2,TRBV7-9,.,.,CASSADTYTGELFF,TGTGCCAGCAGCGCGGACACATACACCGGGGAGCTGTTTTTT
TRBJ1-1,TRBV6-5,TRBD1,many,CASNRQGVNTEAFF,TGTGCCAGCAATCGACAGGGAGTGAACACTGAAGCTTTCTTT
TRBJ2-1,TRBV7-8,TRBD2,few,CASSPTSGGHEQFF,TGTGCCAGCAGCCCTACTAGCGGGGGACATGAGCAGTTCTTC
TRBJ2-6,TRBV6-2/TRBV6-3,TRBD1,few,CASSYDRAYSGANVLTF,TGTGCCAGCAGTTACGACAGGGCCTACTCTGGGGCCAACGTCCTGACTTTC
TRBJ2-3,TRBV6-1,.,few,CASSEYRATDTQYF,TGTGCCAGCAGTGAGTACAGGGCCACAGATACGCAGTATTTT
TRBJ2-1,TRBV7-6,TRBD2,few,CASSSAGGSGNEQFF,TGTGCCAGCAGCTCAGCGGGGGGATCGGGCAATGAGCAGTTCTTC
TRBJ2-1,TRBV19,TRBD2,few,CASSVTSGEYNEQFF,TGTGCCAGTAGTGTTACTAGCGGGGAATACAATGAGCAGTTCTTC
TRBJ2-7,TRBV7-2,.,.,CASSLGRGAYEQYF,TGTGCCAGCAGCCTAGGAAGAGGGGCCTACGAGCAGTACTTC
TRBJ2-2,TRBV7-8,.,few,CASSYSRWTPNTGELFF,TGTGCCAGCAGCTATTCAAGGTGGACTCCTAACACCGGGGAGCTGTTTTTT
TRBJ2-7,TRBV11-2,.,many,CASSLRPFYEQYF,TGTGCCAGCAGCTTACGACCGTTCTACGAGCAGTACTTC
TRBJ2-1,TRBV4-2,.,many,CASSQDLQGINEQFF,TGTGCCAGCAGCCAAGATCTTCAGGGTATCAATGAGCAGTTCTTC
TRBJ1-5,TRBV2,.,few,CASRTAGSQNQPQHF,TGTGCCAGCAGGACGGCCGGGTCTCAGAACCAGCCCCAGCATTTT
TRBJ2-7,TRBV7-9,TRBD1,.,CASSTTGLSYEQYF,TGTGCCAGCAGCACGACAGGGCTCTCCTACGAGCAGTACTTC
TRBJ2-5,TRBV7-3,TRBD2,.,CASSITGLANQETQYF,TGTGCCAGCAGCATAACGGGACTAGCGAACCAAGAGACCCAGTACTTC
TRBJ1-1,TRBV27,.,few,CASSNYQYGTEAFF,TGTGCCAGCAGTAATTATCAATACGGGACTGAAGCTTTCTTT
TRBJ2-7,TRBV4-1,.,few,CASSRSEIYEQYF,TGCGCCAGCAGCCGCAGCGAAATCTACGAGCAGTACTTC
TRBJ2-2,TRBV7-2,TRBD1,.,CASSRGTGGTGELFF,TGTGCCAGCAGCAGAGGGACAGGGGGTACCGGGGAGCTGTTTTTT
TRBJ2-3,TRBV6-5,TRBD2,.,CASSYRTSGDDTQYF,TGTGCCAGCAGTTACCGGACTAGCGGGGACGATACGCAGTATTTT
TRBJ2-1,TRBV5-1,.,many,CASSFPGRDEQFF,TGCGCCAGCAGCTTTCCAGGGCGAGATGAGCAGTTCTTC
TRBJ2-2,TRBV6-5,.,few,CASSPGPGTGELFF,TGTGCCAGCAGCCCTGGGCCGGGGACCGGGGAGCTGTTTTTT
TRBJ2-5,TRBV29-1,.,.,CSVDGTDQETQYF,TGCAGCGTTGACGGTACAGATCAAGAGACCCAGTACTTC
TRBJ1-6,TRBV12-3/TRBV12-4,.,few,CASGQISYNSPLHF,TGTGCCAGCGGCCAGATTTCGTATAATTCACCCCTCCACTTT
TRBJ1-1,TRBV12-3/TRBV12-4,.,few,CASSLALTAEAFF,TGTGCCAGCAGTTTAGCGCTGACAGCCGAAGCTTTCTTT
TRBJ1-4,TRBV20-1,TRBD1,.,CSARVGDRGREKLFF,TGCAGTGCTAGAGTGGGGGACAGGGGGCGTGAAAAACTGTTTTTT
TRBJ2-1,TRBV9,TRBD2,many,CASSVASGGLNEQFF,TGTGCCAGCAGCGTGGCTAGCGGGGGGTTAAATGAGCAGTTCTTC
TRBJ1-3,TRBV7-9,.,.,CASSFNTIYF,TGTGCCAGCAGCTTCAACACCATATATTTT
TRBJ1-1,TRBV7-9,.,many,CASTLADSEAFF,TGTGCCAGCACCCTAGCGGACTCTGAAGCTTTCTTT
TRBJ2-2,TRBV3-1,TRBD1,many,CASSPGQGLITGELFF,TGTGCCAGCAGCCCCGGACAGGGGTTGATCACCGGGGAGCTGTTTTTT
TRBJ2-1,TRBV4-1,TRBD2,.,CASSQEEVAGGYNEQFF,TGCGCCAGCAGCCAAGAGGAGGTAGCGGGGGGGTACAATGAGCAGTTCTTC
TRBJ2-7,TRBV7-9,TRBD1,.,CASSPVQGVWYEQYF,TGTGCCAGCAGCCCCGTACAGGGGGTTTGGTACGAGCAGTACTTC
TRBJ1-4,TRBV7-9,.,many,CASSLSSGKEKLFF,TGTGCCAGCAGCTTAAGCAGTGGAAAAGAAAAACTGTTTTTT
TRBJ1-1,TRBV11-2,.,few,CASSLENRKSTEAFF,TGTGCCAGCAGCTTAGAAAACAGGAAGAGTACTGAAGCTTTCTTT
TRBJ1-5,TRBV7-2,.,many,CASSLLAGNQPQHF,TGTGCCAGCAGCTTATTGGCAGGGAATCAGCCCCAGCATTTT
TRBJ2-3,TRBV10-3,.,.,CAISDARLPTDTQYF,TGTGCCATCAGTGATGCTCGGCTACCCACAGATACGCAGTATTTT